One sample yielded the 9 T cell receptor beta chains listed below, sequenced in a study of CD8+CD57+ T cells in acquired aplastic anemia. The authors sequenced patients whose flow cytometry had shown CD8+CD57+ cell expansion. TCR beta VDJ and CDR3 were profiled, and genomic DNA was the template. TCRdb re-called the reads through MiXCR, storing one row per CDR3 protein. Among roughly 220,000 distinct CDR3 sequences listed, 65% were seen once. Sequencing was done on a sample of sorted CD4+, CD8+, or CD8+CD57+ T cells (not recorded which) from PBMCs. Source of these receptors: a human donor with aplastic anemia.

The rearrangement uses TRBV15 and TRBJ1-3, with TRBD1 matching 9 bases. V was pared by 0 bases and J by 4 bases, with 1 base of the junction left unmatched. The CDR3 has 15 amino acids. Germline V gives CDR1 LNHNV, CDR2 YYDKDF (reference sequence). The CDR3 protein is CATSRDTGGGNTIYF. CDR3 coding DNA: TGTGCCACCAGCAGAGATACAGGGGGCGGAAACACCATATATTTT. The variable domain in full, with the rest retrieved from reference TRBV15 and TRBJ1-3, is DAMVIQNPRYQVTQFGKPVTLSCSQTLNHNVMYWYQQKSSQAPKLLFHYYDKDFNNEADTPDNFQSRRPNTSFCFLDIRSPGLGDTAMYLCATSRDTGGGNTIYFGEGSWLTVV.

The CDR3 DNA follows: TGTGCCAGTAGTACCAAGACAGGGCTCAGCTCCTACGAGCAGTACTTC. Its translation: CASSTKTGLSSYEQYF. The rearrangement uses TRBV19 and TRBJ2-7; 7 bases match TRBD1. The CDR3 runs to 16 residues. Germline V gene lookup returns CDR1 LNHDA and CDR2 SQIVND (reference sequence). Unmatched junction bases numbered 9, after V lost 4 bases and J lost 0 bases.

This chain connects TRBV2 to TRBJ2-2; no definite D call. CDR1 and CDR2 (germline): SNHLY, FYNNEI. V lost 1 base to trimming and J lost 4 bases, with 10 bases between them. This CDR3 is 15 amino acids long. The CDR3 sequence: CASSEEHPGTGELFF. For the CDR3, the DNA is TGTGCCAGCAGTGAAGAACACCCTGGCACCGGGGAGCTGTTTTTT.

Worth noting for this clonotype: At one end, the junction sequence differs from germline, possibly due to a read error. In nucleotides, the CDR3 is TGTGCCAGCAGCTTAATGAGCACAGGGGGTTCCTGCGAGCAGTACTTC. Translating it yields CASSLMSTGGSCEQYF. The chain carries TRBV7-9 and TRBJ2-7, with TRBD1 matching 8 bases. This CDR3 contains 16 residues. Germline V gives CDR1 SEHNR, CDR2 FQNEAQ (reference sequence).

This clonotype turned up a few times. The rearrangement links TRBV19 to TRBJ2-3; D is possibly TRBD1 (6 bases). CDR1 and CDR2 (germline): LNHDA, SQIVND (reference sequence). The CDR3 totals 14 residues. Trimming took 3 bases from V and 5 from J, leaving 12 bases between them. The DNA for the CDR3 is TGTGCCAGTAGTATTGAGCAGGGGAGAGATACGCAGTATTTT. Translation: CASSIEQGRDTQYF.

This clonotype was picked up many times. The CDR3, as DNA: TGTGCCAGTAGTATAGCGGGGATGACTTCGCTCTATGGCTACACCTTC. This sequence encodes CASSIAGMTSLYGYTF. This chain connects TRBV19 to TRBJ1-2; no clear D. The length of the CDR3 is 16 residues. Germline assignment: CDR1 LNHDA and CDR2 SQIVND (reference sequence). V lost 1 base and J lost 4, with 16 bases in between.

The V and J genes are TRBV7-2 and TRBJ1-4; D unresolved. CDR1 is SGHTA, CDR2 FQGNSA, per germline. This CDR3 has 12 residues. V lost 4 bases and J lost 13, with 13 bases in between. The CDR3 is CASSSDRDGLFF. The CDR3 nucleotides read TGTGCCAGCAGCTCCGACCGAGACGGACTGTTTTTT.

The rearrangement uses TRBV7-2 and TRBJ2-7; the D gene is possibly TRBD2 (5 bases). The DNA end is a closer match to TRBJ2-5, so the J assignment may be wrong. Germline loops: CDR1 SGHTA, CDR2 FQGNSA. The CDR3 consists of 15 residues. CDR3 sequence reads: CASSALAGAQETQYF. In nucleotides, the CDR3 is TGTGCCAGCAGCGCCCTAGCCGGAGCACAAGAGACCCAGTACTTC.

The chain employs TRBV2 and TRBJ1-3; no firm D call. CDR1 SNHLY and CDR2 FYNNEI come from the germline V gene. The CDR3 contains 15 residues. Trimming pared 1 base from V and 7 bases from J, leaving 14 bases between. The CDR3 nucleotides are TGTGCCAGCAGTGAAGAGGTTTACGCGGGGAACACCATATATTTT. It is translated as CASSEEVYAGNTIYF.